The text below deals with one T cell receptor (beta chain). The data are from a study of blood T cell repertoires in COVID-19. In the study overall: Italy, Spain and the United States were the sources of the convalescent and acute COVID-19 samples. PBMCs, B-cell-depleted T cells, or T cells provided the cDNA or gDNA that made up the material.

There are 16 residues in the CDR3. Germline values: CDR1 PRHDT, CDR2 FYEKMQ (reference sequence). V dropped 6 bases and J dropped 1 base, with 13 bases sitting between them. Per the study methods: The authors estimated nucleated cell counts from reference gene primer amplification. Sequencing was performed with immunoSEQ multiplex PCR; in TCRdb, only in-frame clones are kept and a portion is missing. Clonal size and the V and J genes are those of that table, whereas D and trimming came from the DNA. The data contain approximately 130,000 clones, more than 75% of them singletons. The TCR originated in a man aged 45 to 65 with active COVID-19. The chain joins TRBV13 to TRBJ2-6, with unresolved D. The sequencing sample was made of peripheral blood. The CDR3 sequence is CASSLRRRSGANVLTF. The CDR3, as DNA: TGTGCCAGCAGTTTAAGACGGAGATCTGGGGCCAACGTCCTGACTTTC.